There are a few counts of the clone carrying this TCR beta chain. Its specificity is unknown. These data originate in a study of response to subunit inactivated influenza vaccine. Overall study results and limits: The authors proposed limited new T cell recruitment per seasonal influenza vaccination.

The length of the CDR3 is 12 residues. The V and J ends lost 5 bases and 4 bases respectively, with 8 bases between them. The V gene's germline CDR1 is SEHNR and CDR2 FQNEAQ (reference sequence). Each CDR3 protein is one row after TCRdb ran MiXCR on the RT-PCR reads. The sample carries fewer than 800,000 distinct CDR3 sequences, roughly 14% recorded once. The TCR originated in a man over 45 who received an inactivated influenza vaccine. The specimen comprised PBMCs from blood, sampled 11 to 12 days after vaccination. The chain uses TRBV7-9 and TRBJ1-1; D possibly corresponds to TRBD1 (6 bases). CDR3: CASSMGATEAFF. The DNA for the CDR3 is TGTGCCAGCAGCATGGGGGCCACTGAAGCTTTCTTT.